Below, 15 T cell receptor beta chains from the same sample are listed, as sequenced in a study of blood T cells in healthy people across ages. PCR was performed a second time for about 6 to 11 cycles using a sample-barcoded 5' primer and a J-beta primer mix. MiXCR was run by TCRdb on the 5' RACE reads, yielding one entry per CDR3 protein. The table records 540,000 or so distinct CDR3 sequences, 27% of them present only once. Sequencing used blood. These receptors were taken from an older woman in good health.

The CDR3 region has the DNA TGTGCCAGCAGCCAAGGGCGAAATCAGCCCCAGCATTTT. Protein sequence: CASSQGRNQPQHF. This rearrangement joins TRBV7-2 to TRBJ1-5, with D unclear. Trimming took 5 bases from V and 4 from J, leaving 9 bases between them. In germline, CDR1 is SGHTA, CDR2 FQGNSA. The CDR3 has 13 amino acids.

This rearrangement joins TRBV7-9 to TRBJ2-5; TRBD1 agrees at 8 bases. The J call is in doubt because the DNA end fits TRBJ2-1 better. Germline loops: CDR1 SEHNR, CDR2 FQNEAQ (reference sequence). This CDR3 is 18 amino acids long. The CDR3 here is CASSFPGRGLRGGNEQFF. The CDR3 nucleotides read TGTGCCAGCAGCTTCCCAGGCAGGGGGCTACGCGGCGGCAATGAGCAGTTCTTC.

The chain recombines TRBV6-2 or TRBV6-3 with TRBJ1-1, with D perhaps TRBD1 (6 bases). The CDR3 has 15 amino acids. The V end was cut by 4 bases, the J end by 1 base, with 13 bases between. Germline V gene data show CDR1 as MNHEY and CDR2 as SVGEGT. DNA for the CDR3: TGTGCCAGCAGTTCCTCGGGACAAAAGAACACTGAAGCTTTCTTT. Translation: CASSSSGQKNTEAFF.

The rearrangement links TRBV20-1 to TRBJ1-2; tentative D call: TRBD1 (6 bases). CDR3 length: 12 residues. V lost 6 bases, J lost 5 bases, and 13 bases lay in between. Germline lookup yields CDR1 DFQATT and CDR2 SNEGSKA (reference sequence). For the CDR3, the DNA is TGCAGTGCCCGGACAGTTTTATATGGCTACACCTTC. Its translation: CSARTVLYGYTF.

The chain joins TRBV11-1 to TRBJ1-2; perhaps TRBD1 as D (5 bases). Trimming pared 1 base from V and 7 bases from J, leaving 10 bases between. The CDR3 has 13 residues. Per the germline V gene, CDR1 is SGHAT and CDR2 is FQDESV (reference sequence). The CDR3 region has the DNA TGTGCCAGCAGCTTAGGACAGATGGTTGGCTACACCTTC. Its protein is CASSLGQMVGYTF.

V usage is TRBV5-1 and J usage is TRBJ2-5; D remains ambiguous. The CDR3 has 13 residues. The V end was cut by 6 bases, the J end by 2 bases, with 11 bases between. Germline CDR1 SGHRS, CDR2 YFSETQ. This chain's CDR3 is CASTLGQQETQYF. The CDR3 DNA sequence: TGCGCCAGCACTTTAGGCCAACAAGAGACCCAGTACTTC.

In nucleotides, the CDR3 is TGCAGTGCCCTGACGGATAGCTCTGGGGCCAACGTCCTGACTTTC. Amino acid sequence: CSALTDSSGANVLTF. This chain connects TRBV20-1 to TRBJ2-6; D call uncertain. The CDR3 loop spans 15 amino acids. V lost 6 bases to trimming and J lost 0 bases, with 12 bases between them. CDR1 and CDR2 (germline): DFQATT, SNEGSKA (reference sequence).

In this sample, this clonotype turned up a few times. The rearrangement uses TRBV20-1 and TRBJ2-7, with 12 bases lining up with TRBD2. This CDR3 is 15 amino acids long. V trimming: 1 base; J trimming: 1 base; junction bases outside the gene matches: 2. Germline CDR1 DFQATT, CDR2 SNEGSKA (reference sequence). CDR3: CSARGTSGGSYEQYF. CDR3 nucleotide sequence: TGCAGTGCTAGAGGAACTAGCGGGGGGTCCTACGAGCAGTACTTC.

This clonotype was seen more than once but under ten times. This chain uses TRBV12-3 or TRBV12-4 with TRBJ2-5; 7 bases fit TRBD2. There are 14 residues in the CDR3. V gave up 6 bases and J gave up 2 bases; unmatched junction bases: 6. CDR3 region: CASRPTGLQETQYF. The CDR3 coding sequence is TGTGCCAGCAGACCCACGGGACTACAAGAGACCCAGTACTTC.

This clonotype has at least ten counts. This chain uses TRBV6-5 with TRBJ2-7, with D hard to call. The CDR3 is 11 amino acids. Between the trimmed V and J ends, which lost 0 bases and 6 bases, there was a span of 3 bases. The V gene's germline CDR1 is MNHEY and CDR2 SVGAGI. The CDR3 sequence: CASSYSGEQYF. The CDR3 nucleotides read TGTGCCAGCAGTTACTCCGGCGAGCAGTACTTC.

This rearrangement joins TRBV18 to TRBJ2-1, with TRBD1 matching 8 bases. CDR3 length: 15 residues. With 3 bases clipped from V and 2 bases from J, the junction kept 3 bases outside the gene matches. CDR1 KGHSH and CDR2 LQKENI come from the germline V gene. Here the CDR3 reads CASSPGQVAYNEQFF. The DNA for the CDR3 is TGTGCCAGCTCACCGGGACAGGTGGCCTACAATGAGCAGTTCTTC. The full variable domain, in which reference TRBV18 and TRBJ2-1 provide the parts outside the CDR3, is NAGVMQNPRHLVRRRGQEARLRCSPMKGHSHVYWYRQLPEEGLKFMVYLQKENIIDESGMPKERFSAEFPKEGPSILRIQQVVRGDSAAYFCASSPGQVAYNEQFFGPGTRLTVL.

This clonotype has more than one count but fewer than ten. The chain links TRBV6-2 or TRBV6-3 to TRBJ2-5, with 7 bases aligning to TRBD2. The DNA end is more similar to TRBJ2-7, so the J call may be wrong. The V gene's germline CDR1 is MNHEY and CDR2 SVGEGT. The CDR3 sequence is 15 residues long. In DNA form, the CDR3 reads TGTGCCAGCAGTTACTCGACCGGGGGGTACTACGAGCAGTACTTC. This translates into CASSYSTGGYYEQYF.

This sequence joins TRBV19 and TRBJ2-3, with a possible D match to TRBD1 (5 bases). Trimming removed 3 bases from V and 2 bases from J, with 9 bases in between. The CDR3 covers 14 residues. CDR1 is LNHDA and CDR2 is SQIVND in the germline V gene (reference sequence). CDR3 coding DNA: TGTGCCAGTAGTATTGGCAGGGACACAGATACGCAGTATTTT. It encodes CASSIGRDTDTQYF.

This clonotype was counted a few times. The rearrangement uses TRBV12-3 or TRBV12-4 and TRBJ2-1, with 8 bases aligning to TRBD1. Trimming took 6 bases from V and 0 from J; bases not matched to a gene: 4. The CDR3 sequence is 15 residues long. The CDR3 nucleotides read TGTGCCAGCAGGGGACAGGCGAGCTCCTACAATGAGCAGTTCTTC. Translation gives CASRGQASSYNEQFF.

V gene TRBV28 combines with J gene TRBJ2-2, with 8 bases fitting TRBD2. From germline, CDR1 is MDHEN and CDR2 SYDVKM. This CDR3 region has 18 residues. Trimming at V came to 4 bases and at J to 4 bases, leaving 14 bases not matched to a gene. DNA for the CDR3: TGTGCCAGCAGTTCCTACGGGGGGGGTAATGAGGGCACCGGGGAGCTGTTTTTT. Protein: CASSSYGGGNEGTGELFF.